The present T cell receptor beta chain was sequenced within a study of blood T cell repertoires in COVID-19. As for the study in general: COVID-19 samples collected from the United States, Italy and Spain covered acute and convalescent phases. T cells, B-cell-depleted T cells, or PBMCs supplied cDNA or gDNA.

This clone was seen only a few times. In the original analysis: It was from reference gene primer amplification that nucleated cell counts were estimated. Generated by immunoSEQ multiplex PCR, the TCRdb table keeps only in-frame clones and is missing some. The DNA was the basis for D and trimming; V, J and clone size are from that table. The table includes around 260,000 clones, approximately 86% detected once. The origin of this receptor is a man younger than 30 with active or convalescent COVID-19. The sample taken for sequencing was peripheral blood.

The CDR3 region is CASSLQAGVDSGELFF. The CDR3 DNA reads as TGTGCCAGCAGCCTTCAAGCGGGAGTCGATAGCGGGGAGCTGTTTTTT. The rearrangement joins TRBV4-2 to TRBJ2-2, with 8 bases identical to TRBD2. The CDR3 spans 16 residues. The V gene's germline CDR1 is LGHNA and CDR2 YNFKEQ. J gave up 7 bases and V 4 bases, and 11 bases lay outside the gene matches.